The T cell receptor (beta chain) described here comes from a study of cytomegalovirus exposure and HLA in healthy donors. Findings and caveats of the study: A previous analysis found most TCR beta V segments productive roughly 87% or roughly 30% of the time. With DRB1 most and HLA-C fewest, TCR association rates differed between HLA loci in a later analysis.

Amplification used 60 Vbeta primers and 13 Jbeta primers. Libraries were prepared by immunoSEQ multiplex PCR; TCRdb keeps only in-frame clonotypes and omits some of them. The sample has about 65,000 clones; approximately 80% are singletons. Note on this clone: The target antigen is unknown.

Sequencing was carried out using PBMCs. This sequence originates from a girl between 10 and 17 years old in good health and CMV-seropositive.

The CDR3 loop is CASSSLAGVRGEQFF. DNA for the CDR3: TGTGCCAGCAGCTCATTAGCGGGAGTCAGAGGTGAGCAGTTCTTC. The chain joins TRBV7-9 to TRBJ2-1; 9 bases are a match to TRBD2. CDR3 size: 15 residues. J gave up 9 bases and V 4 bases, and 10 bases lay outside the gene matches. CDR1 and CDR2 (germline): SEHNR, FQNEAQ (reference sequence).